The 6 T cell receptor beta chains below all came from one sample that was sequenced in a study of cytotoxic CD8 clonotypes in ibrutinib-treated CLL. Sequencing was performed with immunoSEQ multiplex PCR; in TCRdb, only in-frame clones are kept and a portion is missing. The sample yields some 10,000 clones, approximately 81% seen once. The specimen comprised PBMCs, sampled at disease progression, from a patient treated with ibrutinib. These receptors all come from a human donor with chronic lymphocytic leukemia.

The CDR3 region has the DNA TGTGCCAGCAGATTGACAGGGGGCGGCACTGAAGCTTTCTTT. Translating gives CASRLTGGGTEAFF. The V call is TRBV7-9, the J call TRBJ1-1; TRBD1 matches 10 bases. Germline V gene lookup returns CDR1 SEHNR and CDR2 FQNEAQ (reference sequence). J lost 4 bases, V lost 6 bases, and 5 bases had no gene match. The CDR3 is 14 residues long. The complete variable domain, with remaining parts taken from reference TRBV7-9 and TRBJ1-1, reads DTGVSQNPRHKITKRGQNVTFRCDPISEHNRLYWYRQTLGQGPEFLTYFQNEAQLEKSRLLSDRFSAERPKGSFSTLEIQRTEQGDSAMYLCASRLTGGGTEAFFGQGTRLTVV.

V gene TRBV7-8 combines with J gene TRBJ2-5, with TRBD2 as a possible D gene (5 bases). Germline V CDR1 and CDR2: SGHVS, FQNEAQ. The CDR3 has 16 residues. V lost 4 bases and J 2 bases, leaving 17 bases between the germline ends. The CDR3 is CASSSTSRDTQETQYF. CDR3 coding DNA: TGTGCCAGCAGCTCGACAAGCCGGGATACACAAGAGACCCAGTACTTC.

The chain uses TRBV14 and TRBJ1-3; unclear D gene. The V gene's germline CDR1 is SGHDN and CDR2 FVKESK. This CDR3 is built from 14 residues. V was clipped by 1 base and J by 4 bases, with 8 bases between them. Here the CDR3 reads CASSQARGGNTIYF. CDR3 DNA: TGTGCCAGCAGCCAAGCTCGGGGAGGAAACACCATATATTTT.

This clone was recorded a few times. This sequence joins TRBV7-9 and TRBJ1-1, with D unclear. The germline V gene encodes CDR1 SEHNR and CDR2 FQNEAQ (reference sequence). V lost 4 bases and J lost 6, with 12 bases in between. CDR3 size: 13 residues. Here the CDR3 reads CASSSYVPPEAFF. The CDR3 DNA follows: TGTGCCAGCAGCTCGTACGTCCCCCCTGAAGCTTTCTTT.

This clone showed up just once. The CDR3 nucleotides read TGTGCCAGCAGCTTAGTCGGCGGGGTGAACACCGGGGAGCTGTTTTTT. Residues: CASSLVGGVNTGELFF. The chain recombines TRBV7-9 with TRBJ2-2, with D possibly being TRBD2 (6 bases). Germline V gives CDR1 SEHNR, CDR2 FQNEAQ (reference sequence). V lost 1 base to trimming and J lost 1 base, with 10 bases between them. This CDR3 comprises 16 residues.

CDR3 region: CASSQTWGEVVGSPLHF. For the CDR3, the DNA is TGCGCCAGCAGCCAGACGTGGGGGGAGGTCGTGGGTTCACCCCTCCACTTT. The chain has TRBV4-1 and TRBJ1-6; perhaps TRBD1 as D (5 bases). V lost 3 bases and J lost 9, with 21 bases in between. The CDR3 totals 17 residues. Germline CDR1 is MGHRA and CDR2 is YSYEKL.